The rows below give T cell receptor beta chains drawn from one sample of a study of Ad26.COV2.S vaccination and SARS-CoV-2 variants. This table comes from immunoSEQ multiplex PCR, and its TCRdb copy is limited to in-frame clones, with some not included. Among 300,000 to 400,000 clones listed, around 89% were seen once. The material was peripheral blood, obtained in a trial of Ad26.COV2.S vaccine versus placebo. Receptors originate from a person between 18 and 65 years old who received the Ad26.COV2.S COVID-19 vaccine or a placebo. The CDR3 runs from the conserved cysteine through the conserved F or W. Each record gives: V gene, J gene, clone size, D gene, CDR3 protein, CDR3 DNA. D genes are given only for firm matches. The listing skips clone size in some rows; elsewhere it reads once, few, many or a size class.

v_gene: TRBV28
j_gene: TRBJ1-1
abundance: NA
d_gene: NA
CDR3aa: CASSLQVNTEAFF
CDR3nt: TGTGCCAGCAGCCTCCAGGTTAACACTGAAGCTTTCTTT

v_gene: TRBV15
j_gene: TRBJ1-1
abundance: once
d_gene: NA
CDR3aa: CATSRVVRGDTEAFF
CDR3nt: TGTGCCACCAGCAGAGTTGTCAGGGGCGACACTGAAGCTTTCTTT

v_gene: TRBV19
j_gene: TRBJ1-2
abundance: once
d_gene: NA
CDR3aa: CASSIRQSYYGYTF
CDR3nt: TGTGCCAGTAGTATCCGACAGTCCTACTATGGCTACACCTTC

v_gene: TRBV4-1
j_gene: TRBJ2-1
abundance: NA
d_gene: TRBD2
CDR3aa: CASSQVAGATNEQFF
CDR3nt: TGCGCCAGCAGCCAAGTCGCGGGAGCTACGAATGAGCAGTTCTTC

v_gene: TRBV5-1
j_gene: TRBJ1-1
abundance: NA
d_gene: NA
CDR3aa: CASSLDGGADTEAFF
CDR3nt: TGCGCCAGCAGCTTGGACGGGGGCGCGGATACTGAAGCTTTCTTT

v_gene: TRBV7-8
j_gene: TRBJ2-7
abundance: NA
d_gene: NA
CDR3aa: CASSTQGRGSSYEQYF
CDR3nt: TGTGCCAGCAGCACGCAGGGGCGGGGAAGCTCCTACGAGCAGTACTTC

v_gene: TRBV29-1
j_gene: TRBJ2-1
abundance: NA
d_gene: NA
CDR3aa: CSGETYNEQFF
CDR3nt: TGCAGCGGGGAAACCTACAATGAGCAGTTCTTC

v_gene: TRBV18
j_gene: TRBJ2-1
abundance: NA
d_gene: NA
CDR3aa: CASSVEGSSYNEQFF
CDR3nt: TGTGCCAGCTCAGTCGAGGGGAGCTCCTACAATGAGCAGTTCTTC

v_gene: TRBV28
j_gene: TRBJ1-6
abundance: NA
d_gene: TRBD1
CDR3aa: CASSLGTGGIASPLHF
CDR3nt: TGTGCCAGCAGTTTGGGGACAGGGGGCATAGCTTCACCCCTCCACTTT

v_gene: TRBV6-1
j_gene: TRBJ1-2
abundance: NA
d_gene: NA
CDR3aa: CASSEWGIRYGYTF
CDR3nt: TGTGCCAGCAGTGAGTGGGGAATACGCTATGGCTACACCTTC

v_gene: TRBV4-3
j_gene: TRBJ2-1
abundance: NA
d_gene: TRBD1
CDR3aa: CASSQGTGAKNEQFF
CDR3nt: TGCGCCAGCAGCCAAGGGACAGGGGCTAAAAATGAGCAGTTCTTC

v_gene: TRBV6-6
j_gene: TRBJ2-7
abundance: NA
d_gene: NA
CDR3aa: CASSPLGGAPSYEQYF
CDR3nt: TGTGCCAGCAGTCCTTTGGGGGGGGCCCCTTCCTACGAGCAGTACTTC

v_gene: TRBV19
j_gene: TRBJ1-2
abundance: NA
d_gene: TRBD1
CDR3aa: CASSIVGQGIGYTF
CDR3nt: TGTGCCAGTAGTATAGTCGGACAGGGGATTGGCTACACCTTC

v_gene: TRBV5-4
j_gene: TRBJ2-7
abundance: NA
d_gene: NA
CDR3aa: CASSSTGKKTYEQYF
CDR3nt: TGTGCCAGCAGCTCAACAGGAAAGAAGACCTACGAGCAGTACTTC

v_gene: TRBV24-1
j_gene: TRBJ2-1
abundance: NA
d_gene: TRBD1
CDR3aa: CATSGHHRDRGYNEQFF
CDR3nt: TGTGCCACCAGTGGACATCACCGGGACAGGGGATACAATGAGCAGTTCTTC

v_gene: TRBV7-9
j_gene: TRBJ1-6
abundance: NA
d_gene: NA
CDR3aa: CASSRNQGRNSPLHF
CDR3nt: TGTGCCAGCAGCCGTAATCAGGGGAGAAATTCACCCCTCCACTTT

v_gene: TRBV18
j_gene: TRBJ1-6
abundance: NA
d_gene: TRBD1
CDR3aa: CASSAGTARNSPLHF
CDR3nt: TGTGCCAGCTCAGCGGGGACAGCCCGAAATTCACCCCTCCACTTT

v_gene: TRBV27
j_gene: TRBJ1-1
abundance: once
d_gene: NA
CDR3aa: CASSLSFSNTEAFF
CDR3nt: TGTGCCAGCAGTTTATCCTTTTCGAACACTGAAGCTTTCTTT

v_gene: TRBV20-1
j_gene: TRBJ1-5
abundance: NA
d_gene: TRBD1
CDR3aa: CSASEQGKGNQPQHF
CDR3nt: TGCAGTGCTAGTGAACAGGGGAAAGGAAATCAGCCCCAGCATTTT

v_gene: TRBV3-1/TRBV3-2
j_gene: TRBJ2-4
abundance: NA
d_gene: TRBD1
CDR3aa: CASSQGIGTGSQYF
CDR3nt: TGTGCCAGCAGCCAAGGCATTGGGACAGGGAGTCAGTACTTC

v_gene: TRBV4-1
j_gene: TRBJ2-1
abundance: NA
d_gene: TRBD2
CDR3aa: CASSHRLAGNYNEQFF
CDR3nt: TGCGCCAGCAGCCATAGACTAGCGGGAAACTACAATGAGCAGTTCTTC

v_gene: TRBV19
j_gene: TRBJ2-7
abundance: NA
d_gene: TRBD2
CDR3aa: CASSWTSGSYEQYF
CDR3nt: TGTGCCAGTAGTTGGACTAGCGGTTCCTACGAGCAGTACTTC

v_gene: TRBV10-3
j_gene: TRBJ2-3
abundance: NA
d_gene: NA
CDR3aa: CAIKRGVTDTQYF
CDR3nt: TGTGCCATCAAACGCGGGGTCACAGATACGCAGTATTTT

v_gene: TRBV30
j_gene: TRBJ2-3
abundance: NA
d_gene: NA
CDR3aa: CAWSVGDTQYF
CDR3nt: TGTGCCTGGTCGGTGGGGGATACGCAGTATTTT

v_gene: TRBV4-1
j_gene: TRBJ2-1
abundance: NA
d_gene: NA
CDR3aa: CASSLRDARNYNEQFF
CDR3nt: TGCGCCAGCAGCCTCCGGGACGCTCGTAACTACAATGAGCAGTTCTTC

v_gene: TRBV2
j_gene: TRBJ1-6
abundance: NA
d_gene: TRBD1
CDR3aa: CASSSDRGLSPLHF
CDR3nt: TGTGCCAGCAGTTCGGACAGGGGATTATCACCCCTCCACTTT

v_gene: TRBV27
j_gene: TRBJ2-3
abundance: NA
d_gene: TRBD2
CDR3aa: CASSLEQRGAANTQYF
CDR3nt: TGTGCCAGCAGTTTAGAACAGCGGGGGGCCGCAAATACGCAGTATTTT

v_gene: TRBV10-2
j_gene: TRBJ2-2
abundance: once
d_gene: TRBD2
CDR3aa: CASLWERERTGELFF
CDR3nt: TGCGCCAGCCTTTGGGAGCGGGAGCGCACCGGGGAGCTGTTTTTT

v_gene: TRBV2
j_gene: TRBJ2-2
abundance: NA
d_gene: TRBD1
CDR3aa: CASSIQGLNTGELFF
CDR3nt: TGTGCCAGCAGTATACAGGGGCTCAACACCGGGGAGCTGTTTTTT

v_gene: TRBV3-1/TRBV3-2
j_gene: TRBJ1-5
abundance: NA
d_gene: NA
CDR3aa: CASSQDLGDQPQHF
CDR3nt: TGTGCCAGCAGCCAAGATCTGGGGGATCAGCCCCAGCATTTT

v_gene: TRBV18
j_gene: TRBJ2-5
abundance: NA
d_gene: TRBD1
CDR3aa: CASSPRDRGFETQYF
CDR3nt: TGTGCCAGCTCACCCCGGGACAGGGGATTTGAGACCCAGTACTTC

v_gene: TRBV6-5
j_gene: TRBJ2-1
abundance: NA
d_gene: NA
CDR3aa: CASRRTDRSYNEQFF
CDR3nt: TGTGCCAGCAGGAGAACAGATCGCTCCTACAATGAGCAGTTCTTC

v_gene: TRBV6-1
j_gene: TRBJ1-2
abundance: NA
d_gene: TRBD1
CDR3aa: CASSARQGALRYGYTF
CDR3nt: TGTGCCAGCAGTGCCAGACAGGGGGCGCTTCGCTATGGCTACACCTTC

v_gene: TRBV12-3/TRBV12-4
j_gene: TRBJ1-2
abundance: NA
d_gene: NA
CDR3aa: CASRWGNYGYTF
CDR3nt: TGTGCCAGCAGGTGGGGCAACTATGGCTACACCTTC

v_gene: TRBV7-9
j_gene: TRBJ2-7
abundance: NA
d_gene: TRBD1
CDR3aa: CASSLAGTGRLEQYF
CDR3nt: TGTGCCAGCAGCTTAGCCGGGACAGGGAGACTCGAGCAGTACTTC

v_gene: TRBV6-5
j_gene: TRBJ1-6
abundance: once
d_gene: NA
CDR3aa: CASSSQGPRGSPLHF
CDR3nt: TGTGCCAGCAGTTCCCAAGGGCCCCGCGGTTCACCCCTCCACTTT

v_gene: TRBV15
j_gene: TRBJ2-5
abundance: NA
d_gene: NA
CDR3aa: CATSSQYQETQYF
CDR3nt: TGTGCCACCAGCAGTCAGTACCAAGAGACCCAGTACTTC

v_gene: TRBV19
j_gene: TRBJ1-1
abundance: NA
d_gene: NA
CDR3aa: CASTQGMNTEAFF
CDR3nt: TGTGCCAGTACACAGGGCATGAACACTGAAGCTTTCTTT

v_gene: TRBV6-5
j_gene: TRBJ2-2
abundance: NA
d_gene: NA
CDR3aa: CASSTTGLGELFF
CDR3nt: TGTGCCAGCAGTACCACAGGGCTCGGGGAGCTGTTTTTT

v_gene: TRBV20-1
j_gene: TRBJ1-6
abundance: NA
d_gene: TRBD1
CDR3aa: CSASPGQGSPLHF
CDR3nt: TGCAGTGCTAGTCCGGGACAGGGGTCACCCCTCCACTTT

v_gene: TRBV4-2
j_gene: TRBJ2-7
abundance: NA
d_gene: NA
CDR3aa: CASSPRRLGDEQYF
CDR3nt: TGTGCCAGCAGCCCCCGGCGCCTCGGGGACGAGCAGTACTTC

v_gene: TRBV4-2
j_gene: TRBJ1-5
abundance: NA
d_gene: NA
CDR3aa: CASSQDLGELSGRGNQPQHF
CDR3nt: TGTGCCAGCAGCCAAGATCTGGGGGAACTAAGCGGAAGAGGCAATCAGCCCCAGCATTTT

v_gene: TRBV5-1
j_gene: TRBJ2-1
abundance: NA
d_gene: TRBD2
CDR3aa: CASSLTSGSEEQFF
CDR3nt: TGCGCCAGCAGCTTGACTAGCGGGAGTGAGGAGCAGTTCTTC

v_gene: TRBV4-1
j_gene: TRBJ1-4
abundance: NA
d_gene: TRBD1
CDR3aa: CASSQGGTGTNEKLFF
CDR3nt: TGCGCCAGCAGCCAAGGAGGGACAGGGACTAATGAAAAACTGTTTTTT

v_gene: TRBV7-8
j_gene: TRBJ2-1
abundance: NA
d_gene: NA
CDR3aa: CASSPAVSSYNEQFF
CDR3nt: TGTGCCAGCAGCCCGGCGGTTAGCTCCTACAATGAGCAGTTCTTC

v_gene: TRBV6-1
j_gene: TRBJ2-7
abundance: once
d_gene: NA
CDR3aa: CASSEWTAYEQYF
CDR3nt: TGTGCCAGCAGTGAGTGGACAGCTTACGAGCAGTACTTC

v_gene: TRBV5-4
j_gene: TRBJ1-2
abundance: few
d_gene: NA
CDR3aa: CASSPRGPGNYGYTF
CDR3nt: TGTGCCAGCAGCCCTCGGGGGCCCGGCAACTATGGCTACACCTTC

v_gene: TRBV28
j_gene: TRBJ1-5
abundance: NA
d_gene: NA
CDR3aa: CASSSQASGNQPQHF
CDR3nt: TGTGCCAGCAGTTCCCAGGCGTCCGGCAATCAGCCCCAGCATTTT

v_gene: TRBV21-1
j_gene: TRBJ1-4
abundance: NA
d_gene: NA
CDR3aa: CASRMTAATNEKLFF
CDR3nt: TGTGCCAGCAGAATGACAGCAGCAACTAATGAAAAACTGTTTTTT

v_gene: TRBV29-1
j_gene: TRBJ2-7
abundance: NA
d_gene: NA
CDR3aa: CSVAASSYEQYF
CDR3nt: TGCAGCGTTGCTGCAAGTTCCTACGAGCAGTACTTC

v_gene: TRBV5-4
j_gene: TRBJ2-1
abundance: NA
d_gene: TRBD2
CDR3aa: CASSPTNQRGRVEQFF
CDR3nt: TGTGCCAGCAGCCCCACGAACCAGCGGGGGAGGGTTGAGCAGTTCTTC

v_gene: TRBV10-3
j_gene: TRBJ2-3
abundance: NA
d_gene: TRBD2
CDR3aa: CAITERGGPDTQYF
CDR3nt: TGTGCCATCACTGAGCGGGGGGGCCCAGATACGCAGTATTTT

v_gene: TRBV28
j_gene: TRBJ2-1
abundance: once
d_gene: NA
CDR3aa: CASSLYRLTYNEQFF
CDR3nt: TGTGCCAGCAGTTTGTACAGACTTACCTACAATGAGCAGTTCTTC